Below, one TCR beta chain is given with its context. Its specific antigen is unknown. It has no much larger one-base neighbor in the sample; base qualities were not kept. The Qiagen DNeasy kit was used to extract genomic DNA from unsorted PBMCs and from the negatively selected CD4+ and CD8+ fractions. Using primers that anneal to V and J segments, immunoSEQ multiplex PCR amplified the TCR beta CDR3 regions. A synthetic immune receptor repertoire was used to minimize amplification bias, and any residual bias was removed computationally once sequencing was done. On the study's bioinformatics: Custom Python scripts were used to quantify repertoire diversity as the Shannon entropy index. Unsorted, CD4+ and CD8+ repertoires were analyzed separately, except in combined analyses where CD4+ and CD8+ sequences were merged in silico. A clone counted as expanded when the clone's frequency after treatment rose at least 2-fold relative to C1D1, and clones undetected at baseline were given a pseudocount of 0.5. Clones with 0 or 1 copy at C1D1 were classified as singleton clones, and clones with 2 or more copies were classified as non-singleton clones. Clones expanded in unsorted samples were assigned a CD4+, CD8+ or unknown annotation through matching of protein sequences in sorted samples from the same patient. Diversity changes from C1D1 to C4D1 were tested in paired samples using Wilcoxon tests. Not all clones reach the TCRdb copy of this immuneACCESS table, which keeps in-frame sequences only. Checked studies attribute under half of the gap to unresolved V genes and leave the rest unexplained. That table supplies the V and J calls and clone size; D and trimming were determined from the DNA. This sample lists 34,000 or so clones; 92% were detected once. 0.25% to 0.35% of the sample rests with the top ten.

The data were taken from a study of PD-1 blockade in classical Hodgkin lymphoma (dated by TCRdb to the early 2020s). Background on the whole study: Nivolumab dosing was 3 mg/kg intravenously every 2 weeks, continuing until either disease progression or unacceptable toxicity. The study used TCR beta sequencing and CyTOF to define a peripheral blood immune signature of response to PD-1 blockade in classical Hodgkin lymphoma.

Overall results and qualifications from the work: Newly diagnosed patients were reported to have lower baseline TCR diversity than healthy donors, and relapsed/refractory patients were reported to have lower baseline TCR diversity still. By C4D1, a significant rise was seen in CD4+ TCR diversity but not in CD8+ TCR diversity (p=0.0027 vs p=0.16), and the rise was most apparent among complete responders (p=0.02). The study was limited to a single clinical trial cohort, and causes of repertoire differences, possibly disease activity or prior therapy, remained undefined. Lower diversity was observed in patients in whom nivolumab was started less than 1 year after ASCT, and these patients were excluded from later analyses so that confounding by immune reconstitution would be avoided. Trial patients with a complete response had baseline diversity similar to that of newly diagnosed patients, while partial responders and progressors had significantly lower diversity.

Explained via the paper, the time point label denotes: cycle 4 day 1 (C4D1), after less than 7 weeks of nivolumab. Relapse after autologous stem cell transplantation had occurred in all trial patients, and cohorts A, B and C were distinguished by prior brentuximab vedotin exposure. Magnetic negative selection with a Miltenyi CD4+ T cell isolation kit was used to purify CD4+ T cells from thawed PBMCs. The trial cohort was composed of over 50 patients with relapsed/refractory classical Hodgkin lymphoma, for whom complete response, partial response or progressive disease was recorded as best overall response. Trial patients were treated with single-agent nivolumab in the multi-cohort phase II CheckMate 205 trial. An independent review committee assessed best overall response by applying the 2007 International Working Group response criteria. PBMCs from the trial were collected at three points: immediately before nivolumab initiation (C1D1), and during therapy at cycle 2 day 1 and cycle 4 day 1. Peripheral blood was collected in 8 mL Vacutainer Cell Preparation Tubes, from which PBMCs were isolated by centrifugation and then cryopreserved. Purified CD4+ and CD8+ fractions were generated only in cases for which an additional PBMC sample was available. Magnetically labelled cells were removed on LS columns in a quadroMACS separator, and the flow-through was collected as the purified fraction.

CDR3 length: 14 amino acids, cysteine to phenylalanine. The CDR3 DNA has 42 bases and is translated from base 1. Looking up the germline V gene yields CDR1 MGHDK and CDR2 SYGVNS. V is cut by 0 bases and J by 4 bases, and the space between the germline ends is 9 bases. Here the chain combines TRBV25-1 and TRBJ1-2, and possibly TRBD1, on 6 matching bases. The sequencing used CD4+ T cells from blood, collected before the fourth cycle of nivolumab. This receptor was taken from a human donor with classical Hodgkin lymphoma. CDR3 region: CASSEYGQLYGYTF. The nucleotides are TGTGCCAGCAGTGAATATGGACAGCTCTATGGCTACACCTTC.